Shown below are 22 T cell receptor beta chains from a single sample sequenced in a study of T cells in Graves' hyperthyroidism and ophthalmopathy. The source material, RNA transcripts, was used to amplify TCR beta CDR3 regions. The HTBI primer set drove a first-round RT-PCR of the TCR CDR3. MiXCR was run by TCRdb on the multiplex PCR reads, yielding one entry per CDR3 protein. Of hundreds of thousands of distinct CDR3 sequences in the sample, over 15% were seen once. The sequencing input was blood. The receptors shown here come from a woman between 50 and 59 years old with Graves' hyperthyroidism that later progressed to Graves' ophthalmopathy.

This clonotype was seen ten or more times. The chain employs TRBV28 and TRBJ2-5; no clear D gene. The CDR3 is 13 amino acids. V lost 6 bases, J lost 0 bases, and 8 bases lay in between. CDR1 is MDHEN, CDR2 SYDVKM, per germline. The CDR3 nucleotides are TGTGCCAGCAGGATCAATAACCAAGAGACCCAGTACTTC. Translation: CASRINNQETQYF.

This clonotype was seen many times. The chain is built from TRBV7-9 and TRBJ2-2; unclear D gene. This CDR3 is 16 amino acids long. CDR1 SEHNR and CDR2 FQNEAQ come from the germline V gene (reference sequence). V was cut by 1 base and J by 6 bases, with 15 bases left in between. CDR3 DNA sequence: TGTGCCAGCAGCTTAGAGGACCTTTCGGGTGCCGGGGAGCTGTTTTTT. Amino acids: CASSLEDLSGAGELFF.

This clonotype was observed at least ten times. The V gene is TRBV3-1, the J gene TRBJ2-7, with D perhaps matching TRBD1 (6 bases). CDR1 is LGHDT, CDR2 YNNKEL, per germline (reference sequence). Trimming removed 2 bases at V and 2 bases at J, with 10 bases between. This CDR3 spans 14 amino acids. The chain's CDR3 is CASSQNNRAYEQYF. DNA of the CDR3: TGTGCCAGCAGCCAAAACAACAGGGCCTACGAGCAGTACTTC.

This clonotype has more than one count but fewer than ten. The V call is TRBV20-1, the J call TRBJ2-1; D not resolved. V was cut by 3 bases and J by 4 bases, with 13 bases left in between. Looked up from germline, CDR1 is DFQATT and CDR2 is SNEGSKA (reference sequence). This CDR3 spans 14 amino acids. The CDR3 region is CSASTQLQYNEQFF. Here the CDR3 DNA reads TGCAGTGCTAGCACCCAACTCCAGTACAATGAGCAGTTCTTC.

This clonotype occurred a few times. The gene calls are TRBV5-1 and TRBJ1-3, with D possibly TRBD1 on 5 matching bases. The germline V gene has CDR1 SGHRS and CDR2 YFSETQ. The V end lost 1 base, the J end lost 0 bases, and 11 bases lay between the germline ends. This CDR3 is 16 amino acids long. CDR3 in amino acids: CASSLPGAASGNTIYF. CDR3 DNA sequence: TGCGCCAGCAGCTTGCCCGGGGCCGCCTCTGGAAACACCATATATTTT.

This clonotype was observed at least ten times. The V gene is TRBV3-1, the J gene TRBJ2-3; no reliable D call. In germline, CDR1 is LGHDT, CDR2 YNNKEL (reference sequence). The V end lost 10 bases, the J end lost 2 bases, and 7 bases lay between the germline ends. CDR3 size: 11 residues. CDR3 protein: CATRDTDTQYF. The CDR3 region has the DNA TGTGCCACCAGAGACACAGATACGCAGTATTTT.

This clonotype occurred many times. The CDR3 region has the DNA TGTGCCTGGAGTTGGGACACTGAAGCTTTCTTT. As protein: CAWSWDTEAFF. The chain has TRBV30 and TRBJ1-1; D gene ambiguous. This CDR3 has 11 residues. V was shortened by 2 bases and J by 3 bases, with 4 bases between the two germline ends. Germline values: CDR1 GTSNPN, CDR2 SVGIG (reference sequence).

This clonotype appeared many times. The V gene is TRBV2, the J gene TRBJ1-5, with a tentative D call TRBD1 (6 bases). Germline-derived CDR1 and CDR2 are SNHLY and FYNNEI. Between the trimmed V and J ends, which lost 4 bases and 3 bases, there was a span of 13 bases. This CDR3 comprises 15 residues. In DNA form, the CDR3 reads TGTGCCAGCAGTGCAACAGGGATAAACAATCAGCCCCAGCATTTT. This codes for CASSATGINNQPQHF.

This clonotype was found many times. V and J are TRBV6-2 or TRBV6-3 and TRBJ1-1; perhaps TRBD1 as D (6 bases). Germline lookup yields CDR1 MNHEY and CDR2 SVGEGT. This CDR3 contains 13 residues. The ends were cut back, 5 bases at V and 1 base at J, with 8 bases in the middle. CDR3 coding DNA: TGTGCCAGCAGTGACAGGCGGAACACTGAAGCTTTCTTT. Protein sequence: CASSDRRNTEAFF.

This clonotype was observed many times. CDR3 region: CASSLGTGLNEQYF. The DNA for the CDR3 is TGCGCCAGCAGCCTTGGGACCGGCCTCAACGAGCAGTACTTC. The chain employs TRBV5-1 and TRBJ2-7, with D perhaps being TRBD1 or TRBD2 (5 bases each). The germline V gene encodes CDR1 SGHRS and CDR2 YFSETQ. The CDR3 is 14 amino acids. V lost 4 bases, J lost 5 bases, and 16 bases lay in between.

The CDR3 here is CSVEDGGGTEAFF. For the CDR3, the DNA is TGCAGCGTTGAAGATGGTGGGGGTACTGAAGCTTTCTTT. The chain couples TRBV29-1 to TRBJ1-1, with D maybe TRBD1 (5 bases). Deletions cut 0 bases from V and 5 bases from J, with 10 bases between. The CDR3 spans 13 residues. CDR1 SQVTM and CDR2 ANQGSEA come from the germline V gene.

This clonotype has more than one count but fewer than ten. V is TRBV6-4 and J is TRBJ2-1; a weak D match, TRBD1 (5 bases). CDR1 and CDR2 (germline): MRHNA, SNTAGT. Trimming took off 4 bases at V and 9 bases at J, with 13 bases between the two ends. CDR3 length equals 13 residues. CDR3 residues: CASSAGLMGEQFF. The CDR3 DNA reads as TGTGCCAGCAGTGCAGGGTTAATGGGTGAGCAGTTCTTC.

This clonotype was seen a handful of times. This chain uses TRBV29-1 with TRBJ1-5; a possible D gene is TRBD1 (5 bases). Germline V gene sequence: CDR1 SQVTM, CDR2 ANQGSEA. CDR3 length: 15 amino acids. Trimming cost V 5 bases and J 3 bases, with 17 bases left between them. This CDR3 reads CSVSTGAANNQPQHF. Here the CDR3 DNA reads TGCAGCGTTTCCACTGGGGCAGCTAACAATCAGCCCCAGCATTTT. Full variable domain (missing parts from reference TRBV29-1 and TRBJ1-5): SAVISQKPSRDICQRGTSLTIQCQVDSQVTMMFWYRQQPGQSLTLIATANQGSEATYESGFVIDKFPISRPNLTFSTLTVSNMSPEDSSIYLCSVSTGAANNQPQHFGDGTRLSIL.

This clonotype was seen many times. V is TRBV6-2 or TRBV6-3 and J is TRBJ1-2, with TRBD1 matching over 9 bases. Germline CDR1 reads MNHEY; CDR2 reads SVGEGT. Germline trimming cut 0 bases from V and 6 bases from J; bases unmatched to any gene: 8. The CDR3 consists of 16 residues. CDR3 nucleotides: TGTGCCAGCAGTTACTCGAACACAGGGGGCCCCGATGGCTACACCTTC. Translated: CASSYSNTGGPDGYTF.

This clonotype was found many times. The chain joins TRBV6-1 to TRBJ2-7, with D perhaps assigned TRBD1 or TRBD2 (5 bases each). Per germline, CDR1 MNHNS and CDR2 SASEGT. V was cut by 5 bases and J by 7 bases, with 15 bases left in between. The CDR3 runs to 13 residues. CDR3 sequence (DNA): TGTGCCAGCAGTACGCAGGGCCGCGGGGAGCAGTACTTC. Its protein product is CASSTQGRGEQYF.

Ten or more counts support this clonotype. The rearrangement joins TRBV6-1 to TRBJ1-1, with D hard to call. The germline CDR1 and CDR2 sequences are MNHNS and SASEGT. Trimming shortened V by 1 base and J by 1 base, and 10 bases separated the two germline ends. The length of the CDR3 is 15 residues. The DNA for the CDR3 is TGTGCCAGCAGTGAAGAGGCACCGGCGAACACTGAAGCTTTCTTT. As protein: CASSEEAPANTEAFF.

The rearrangement links TRBV4-1 to TRBJ1-5; 9 nucleotides align to TRBD1. J was trimmed by 6 bases and V by 1 base; bases with no gene match: 4. Germline V gene sequence: CDR1 MGHRA, CDR2 YSYEKL. This CDR3 is built from 15 residues. CDR3 DNA sequence: TGCGCCAGCAGCCAAGTGGGACAGGGTTCTCAGCCCCAGCATTTT. Amino acids: CASSQVGQGSQPQHF.

The V call is TRBV10-2, the J call TRBJ2-2; 9 bases match TRBD2. CDR1 and CDR2 from the germline V gene are WSHSY and SAAADI. V gave up 0 bases and J gave up 4 bases; unmatched junction bases: 9. The CDR3 extends over 18 amino acids. DNA for the CDR3: TGCGCCAGCAGTGAGTCCGGCGGGGGGGGCCTGGGCACCGGGGAGCTGTTTTTT. This translates into CASSESGGGGLGTGELFF.

This clonotype showed up just once. Sequence at one end of the junction differs from germline and may be a read error. The gene calls are TRBV27 and TRBJ1-1; D not certain. CDR3 length: 13 amino acids. Germline V CDR1 and CDR2: MNHEY, SMNVEV (reference sequence). This CDR3 is CACSLPGNTEAFF. The DNA for the CDR3 is TGTGCCTGCAGTTTACCCGGGAACACTGAAGCTTTCTTT.

V is TRBV19 and J is TRBJ2-2, with 7 bases that match TRBD1. The CDR3 has 14 amino acids. V dropped 8 bases and J dropped 0; count of bases not matched to a gene: 3. The V gene's germline CDR1 is LNHDA and CDR2 SQIVND (reference sequence). DNA for the CDR3: TGTGCCAGTCTGACAGGGACGAACACCGGGGAGCTGTTTTTT. Residues: CASLTGTNTGELFF. Filled out from reference TRBV19 and TRBJ2-2, the complete variable domain reads DGGITQSPKYLFRKEGQNVTLSCEQNLNHDAMYWYRQDPGQGLRLIYYSQIVNDFQKGDIAEGYSVSREKKESFPLTVTSAQKNPTAFYLCASLTGTNTGELFFGEGSRLTVL.

This clonotype has a count of ten or more. The chain has TRBV11-3 and TRBJ2-5; tentatively, D is TRBD1 or TRBD2 (6 bases each). Between the trimmed V and J ends, which lost 1 base and 7 bases, there was a span of 10 bases. CDR3 length equals 13 residues. Germline CDR1 SGHNT, CDR2 YENEEA. The CDR3 nucleotides are TGTGCCAGCAGCTTAGGCAGGGGAGGGACCCAGTACTTC. It codes for CASSLGRGGTQYF.

This clonotype was seen only a few times. The chain is built from TRBV7-8 and TRBJ1-2; 10 bases match TRBD1. The germline CDR1 and CDR2 sequences are SGHVS and FQNEAQ. The CDR3 has 16 amino acids. The trim removed 1 base at V and 6 bases at J, leaving 8 bases unmatched. The CDR3 protein is CASSLVGRQGANGYTF. The CDR3 nucleotides read TGTGCCAGCAGCTTAGTCGGCCGACAGGGGGCAAATGGCTACACCTTC. The variable domain in full, completed from reference TRBV7-8 and TRBJ1-2, reads GAGVSQSPRYKVAKRGQDVALRCDPISGHVSLFWYQQALGQGPEFLTYFQNEAQLDKSGLPSDRFFAERPEGSVSTLKIQRTQQEDSAVYLCASSLVGRQGANGYTFGSGTRLTVV.